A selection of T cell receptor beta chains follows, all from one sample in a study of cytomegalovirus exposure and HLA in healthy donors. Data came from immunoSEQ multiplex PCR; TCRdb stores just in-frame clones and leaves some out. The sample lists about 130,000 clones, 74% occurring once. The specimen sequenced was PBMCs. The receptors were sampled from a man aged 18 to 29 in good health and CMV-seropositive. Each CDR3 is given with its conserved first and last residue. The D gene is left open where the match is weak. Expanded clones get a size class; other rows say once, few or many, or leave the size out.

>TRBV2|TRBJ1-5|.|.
CASSADGLSNQPQHF
TGTGCCAGCAGTGCGGACGGACTTAGCAATCAGCCCCAGCATTTT
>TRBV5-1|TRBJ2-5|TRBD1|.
CASSVLPTGAGGETQYF
TGCGCCAGCAGCGTGCTTCCGACAGGGGCTGGAGGAGAGACCCAGTACTTC
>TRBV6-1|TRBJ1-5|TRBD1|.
CASSRGQGDQPQHF
TGTGCCAGCAGTCGAGGACAGGGGGATCAGCCCCAGCATTTT
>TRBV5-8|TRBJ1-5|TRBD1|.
CASSSQGAGQPQHF
TGTGCCAGCAGCTCACAGGGGGCCGGTCAGCCCCAGCATTTT
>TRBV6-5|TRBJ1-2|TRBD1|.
CASSSTWTGPGDGYTF
TGTGCCAGCAGTTCTACGTGGACAGGGCCTGGGGATGGCTACACCTTC
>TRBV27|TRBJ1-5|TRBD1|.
CASSTGQGANQPQHF
TGTGCCAGCAGCACCGGACAGGGGGCGAATCAGCCCCAGCATTTT
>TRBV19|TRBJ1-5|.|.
CASSPVLNQPQHF
TGTGCCAGTAGTCCGGTCCTCAATCAGCCCCAGCATTTT
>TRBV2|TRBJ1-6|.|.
CASSELGRGANSPLHF
TGTGCCAGCAGTGAACTCGGCAGGGGCGCTAATTCACCCCTCCACTTT
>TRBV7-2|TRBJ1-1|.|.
CASSLAGGVTEAFF
TGTGCCAGCAGCCTCGCCGGGGGTGTTACTGAAGCTTTCTTT
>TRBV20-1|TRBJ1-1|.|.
CSATGNTEAFF
TGCAGTGCTACCGGGAACACTGAAGCTTTCTTT
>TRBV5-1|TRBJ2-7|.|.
CASSLAPGGPYEQYF
TGCGCCAGCAGCTTGGCCCCAGGTGGCCCCTACGAGCAGTACTTC
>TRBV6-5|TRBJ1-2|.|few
CASSYGGDHGYTF
TGTGCCAGCAGTTACGGGGGCGACCATGGCTACACCTTC
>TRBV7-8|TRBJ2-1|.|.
CASSFPGLYNEQFF
TGTGCCAGCAGCTTCCCAGGGCTCTACAATGAGCAGTTCTTC
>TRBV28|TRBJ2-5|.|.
CASRSAGSGQETQYF
TGTGCCAGCAGGTCCGCAGGATCTGGGCAAGAGACCCAGTACTTC
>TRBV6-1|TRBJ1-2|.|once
CASSPGVYYGYTF
TGTGCCAGCAGTCCAGGGGTCTACTATGGCTACACCTTC
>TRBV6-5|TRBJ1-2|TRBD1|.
CASSSTGGGYTF
TGTGCCAGCAGTTCCACAGGGGGTGGCTACACCTTC
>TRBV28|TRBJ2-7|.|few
CASSLSGYSYEQYF
TGTGCCAGCAGTTTAAGCGGGTACTCCTACGAGCAGTACTTC
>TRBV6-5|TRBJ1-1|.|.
CASSYSRGRGDTEAFF
TGTGCCAGCAGTTACTCTCGCGGGCGGGGCGACACTGAAGCTTTCTTT
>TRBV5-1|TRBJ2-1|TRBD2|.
CASSGLAGDSYNEQFF
TGCGCCAGCAGCGGCCTAGCGGGAGATTCCTACAATGAGCAGTTCTTC
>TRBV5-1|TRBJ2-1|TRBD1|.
CASSLVGQGYNEQFF
TGCGCCAGCAGCTTGGTAGGACAGGGATACAATGAGCAGTTCTTC
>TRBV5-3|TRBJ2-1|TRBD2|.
CARSTSLAGGPKSSYNEQFF
TGTGCCAGAAGCACCTCTCTAGCGGGAGGGCCGAAGAGCTCCTACAATGAGCAGTTCTTC
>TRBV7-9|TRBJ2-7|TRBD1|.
CASSSPSGTGYEQYF
TGTGCCAGCAGCTCCCCCTCCGGGACAGGGTACGAGCAGTACTTC
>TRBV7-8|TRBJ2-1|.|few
CASSLGSSSYNEQFF
TGTGCCAGCAGCTTAGGGTCGAGCTCCTACAATGAGCAGTTCTTC
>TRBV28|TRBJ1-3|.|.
CASSGRGTWNTIYF
TGTGCCAGCAGCGGGCGGGGTACTTGGAACACCATATATTTT
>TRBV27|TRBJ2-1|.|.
CASSPLGAYNEQFF
TGTGCCAGCAGTCCCCTAGGGGCTTACAATGAGCAGTTCTTC
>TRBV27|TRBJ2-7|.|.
CASSPREVRRPYEQYF
TGTGCCAGCAGTCCCCGAGAGGTCCGGCGGCCGTATGAGCAGTACTTC
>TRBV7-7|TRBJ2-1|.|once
CASSLGSVDEQFF
TGTGCTAGCAGCTTGGGGAGCGTGGATGAGCAGTTCTTC
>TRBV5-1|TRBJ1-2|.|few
CASSLAEVGGYTF
TGCGCCAGCAGCTTGGCCGAGGTAGGCGGCTACACCTTC
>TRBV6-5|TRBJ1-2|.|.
CASSALGRPDGYTF
TGTGCCAGCAGCGCGCTCGGGAGGCCGGATGGCTACACCTTC
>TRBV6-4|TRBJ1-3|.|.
CASSDEAGSYTIYF
TGTGCCAGCAGTGACGAGGCCGGGTCGTACACCATATATTTT
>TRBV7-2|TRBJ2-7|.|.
CASSLEALTSYEQYF
TGTGCCAGCAGCTTAGAAGCTCTCACCTCCTACGAGCAGTACTTC
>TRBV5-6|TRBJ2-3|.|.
CASSLGRWSRRTDTQYF
TGTGCCAGCAGCTTGGGTCGGTGGAGCCGGCGGACAGATACGCAGTATTTT
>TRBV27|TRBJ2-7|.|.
CASRTDGSYEQYF
TGTGCCAGCAGGACTGACGGGAGCTACGAGCAGTACTTC